Sequencing of this T cell receptor beta chain was carried out in a study of cytomegalovirus exposure and HLA in healthy donors (dated by TCRdb to about 2017). A note on the overall study: An earlier analysis of approximately 600 of the donors reported roughly 270 Gb of sequence data and 100 million to 130 million unique TCR beta sequences from about 179 million T cells. About 330 gigabases of sequencing data and 91 million or so unique TCR sequences made up an early release that covered nearly 650 HLA-typed donors. Among the 398 genotyped donors, 81% belonged to the genetic ancestry cluster associated with self-reported Caucasian donors. The study was designed to test whether signatures of past pathogen exposure could be identified by cataloging public T cell receptors. The study profiled the T cell repertoires of hundreds of subjects by immunosequencing and related them to cytomegalovirus serostatus. Along with the approximately 700-subject first cohort, a separate validation cohort of over 90 different subjects was used. To predict cytomegalovirus infection status, the study combined high-throughput TCR immunosequencing, statistical association of individual TCRs with disease status, and machine learning. A later analysis re-examined previously published TCR beta repertoires from about 700 donors and added high-resolution HLA genotyping to investigate patterns of TCR occurrence. Rather than drawing on any new phenotypic data, the later analysis identified candidate immune exposures from TCR beta sequences and the way those sequences occurred across donors. To decide whether each TCR beta V gene segment behaved as functional or pseudogenic, an earlier analysis of some 600 of the donors relied on high-throughput TCR beta sequencing. Alongside the repertoire data, information on donor age, sex, ethnicity and CMV serostatus was compiled. In a later genetic analysis, genome-wide SNP genotypes for about 55% of the roughly 670 donors were used, and that subset was treated as a discovery cohort. Every discovery cohort repertoire had been produced on one sequencing platform. HLA typing included class I and class II loci at four-digit resolution. The number of typed donors differed by locus: roughly 629-640 for A, B, C, DRB1 and DQB1; 500 to 550 for DQA1; 606 for DPA1; and around 470 for DPB1. Because of strong linkage in the cohort, roughly five DR-DQ haplotypes were treated as single units for association and clustering. Among some 400 genotyped donors of the cohort, an average of approximately 240,000 unique TCR beta nucleotide sequences was sequenced per donor, of which roughly 17% were non-productive. Findings and caveats that apply to the study as a whole: In a later analysis, the rate of TCR association differed among HLA loci, with DRB1 alleles having the most associated TCRs and HLA-C alleles having the fewest. At a false discovery rate of 0.05, a later analysis linked 15,000 to 20,000 TCR beta sequences to specific HLA alleles. A further reported finding was that TCR beta sequences accurately predicted the HLA-A and HLA-B alleles for most subjects in the first cohort. Correlated functional status among segregating V segments might reflect linkage disequilibrium, but an unknown experimental factor could not be ruled out. An earlier analysis of approximately 570 of the donors showed that most TCR beta V segments appeared in productive rearrangements either about 87% or about 30% of the time, which broadly matched IMGT annotations. According to a later analysis, parvovirus B19, influenza, CMV and Epstein-Barr virus appeared linked to several top co-occurrence clusters. For the cohort, immune exposure information was limited to CMV serostatus. The classifier was reported to diagnose cytomegalovirus status with high specificity and sensitivity in both the original and validation cohorts. In a later genetic analysis, fewer N-insertions in productive TCRs were reported among donors in an Asian-associated ancestry cluster than the approximately 670-donor mean. The sequencing pipeline was judged likely to have produced a cluster of highly shared sequence variants as a technical artifact. The presence/absence analyses assumed that sequencing depth was roughly uniform across donors, and that assumption may not be true. It was suggested by the authors that the approach could potentially be generalized to other disease states and immunological phenotypes. The earlier analysis of 587 of the donors excluded approximately 15 rarely observed V segments, including chromosome 9 orphons, because counts were too low. In vitro tests confirmed that a few of the cytomegalovirus-associated TCR beta chains recognize cytomegalovirus antigens. According to a later analysis, most CMV-associated TCR beta chains appeared to be HLA-restricted, and the HLA associations seemed to be driven largely by CMV exposure. When HLA alleles, especially DR and DQ, strongly co-occurred, attributing TCR associations to individual alleles was difficult. The cohort was sequenced for TCR beta chains only, and without alpha or paired-chain data the features that could be detected were limited. Most TCR sequences were observed very rarely across donors, whereas some public TCRs were present in many individuals. An association between a missense DCLRE1C variant and V-gene and J-gene trimming of TCR beta chains was found in a later genetic analysis and replicated in an independent cohort. A total of 150 or so TCR beta chains were listed by the study as associated with cytomegalovirus. HLA typing was unavailable for some donors at each locus, so association tests used only the typed subset. A later analysis found that HLA-associated TCR beta chains were more clonally expanded and had lower generation probabilities than equally common non-associated chains.

This clone was recorded once. Its antigen is unknown. One base away there is no much larger clone; base qualities are not given. The cohort was made up of roughly 670 healthy bone marrow donors. Cohort members were all nominally healthy when sampled, although unrecorded immune exposures were likely present. The donor tested CMV seronegative, placing the donor among the 350 or so seronegative members of the cohort. Each donor provided a peripheral blood sample, and peripheral blood mononuclear cells were used for TCR beta sequencing. The Qiagen DNeasy Blood Extraction Kit was used to extract genomic DNA from the blood cell samples. The protocol used for the library was the immunoSEQ multiplex PCR assay. A mixture of 60 forward primers for TCR Vbeta segments and 13 reverse primers for TCR Jbeta segments was used in the multiplex PCR. A multiplex PCR assay on genomic DNA amplified the CDR3 region of rearranged TCR beta genes. The Illumina HiSeq System was used to sequence the amplified TCR beta libraries as 87-base-pair reads. Per the original workflow: A later analysis counted tens of millions of unique TCR beta chains across the 550 to 750 repertoires, and some 11 million of these chains were shared by at least two donors. To remove PCR and sequencing errors, raw reads were error-corrected and collapsed into unique sequences using a nearest-neighbor algorithm that merged closely related sequences. To assign V, D and J gene segments, CDR3 sequences were aligned to IMGT reference sequences. For a sequence to be retained, at least a six-nucleotide match to both a V gene segment and a J gene segment was required. A rearrangement was called productive if the CDR3 had no stop codons and remained in frame with V and J, and every other rearrangement was called non-productive. CDR3 was defined according to IMGT convention as the region running from the second conserved V-encoded cysteine to the conserved J-encoded phenylalanine. The earlier analysis of 500 to 650 of the donors excluded any sequence lacking an unambiguous match to a single V gene segment. An earlier analysis of a few hundred of the donors called V segments functional above 56.7% productive rearrangements and segregating when the between-donor standard deviation exceeded 5%. A statistical classification framework was built for diagnosing cytomegalovirus status from the catalog of TCR beta chain sequences. In a later analysis, V and J genes were assigned by comparing TCR nucleotide sequences against IMGT/GENE-DB human TR gene sequences. The TCRdist pipeline was used in a later analysis to assign CDR3 sequences and most-parsimonious VDJ recombination scenarios. In a later analysis, each TCR beta chain was defined by its CDR3 amino acid sequence together with its V-gene family, and reads without a unique V-gene family were excluded. To address suspected cross-contamination and a sequencing artifact, a later analysis removed over 500 highly shared, low-generation-probability nucleotide sequences. For each public chain, a later analysis derived a clonal expansion index from normalized ranks of inferred template counts within each repertoire. Generation probabilities in a later analysis came from a VDJ recombination model fitted to out-of-frame rearrangements, and those results were checked against IGoR. Hypergeometric tests were used in a later analysis to score TCR-TCR, TCR-HLA and TCR-CMV co-occurrence, with a repertoire-size bias correction applied to the TCR pairs. In a later analysis, false discovery rates were estimated by permuting HLA or CMV assignments 20 times. A later analysis grouped co-occurring TCRs with DBSCAN, adding TCRdist sequence similarity when clustering within HLA-allele-positive subsets. Repertoires with fewer than 30,000 or more than 120,000 public chains were left out of co-occurrence clustering, as were a few repertoires with anomalous nucleotide sharing. TCRdb took this table from immuneACCESS and kept in-frame rearrangements with V and J called. Such tables lack part of the clones; where checked against another copy, unresolved V genes explain under half of the gap, and the rest is unexplained. V, J and clone size are those of that table, while D and trimming were read from the DNA. The sample table contains 110,000 or so clones; only one count was recorded for over 75% of them. The top ten clonotypes cover about 2.7% of the sample.

Source material: PBMCs. The TCR originated in a young woman in good health and CMV-seronegative.

The nucleotides are TGTGCCAGCAGCCCCGCAACTAGCGGGGGGGAGCAGTACTTC. Its translation reads: CASSPATSGGEQYF. The chain joins TRBV5-4 to TRBJ2-7, with 12 central nucleotides matching TRBD2. The CDR3 runs 14 amino acids, cysteine and phenylalanine included. Here the CDR3 DNA is all that survives: 42 bases in frame from base 1. The germline V and J ends show losses of 4 bases and 7 bases respectively, and no gene match explains 6 bases of the junction. According to the germline V gene (reference sequence), CDR1 reads SGHNT and CDR2 reads YYREEE.